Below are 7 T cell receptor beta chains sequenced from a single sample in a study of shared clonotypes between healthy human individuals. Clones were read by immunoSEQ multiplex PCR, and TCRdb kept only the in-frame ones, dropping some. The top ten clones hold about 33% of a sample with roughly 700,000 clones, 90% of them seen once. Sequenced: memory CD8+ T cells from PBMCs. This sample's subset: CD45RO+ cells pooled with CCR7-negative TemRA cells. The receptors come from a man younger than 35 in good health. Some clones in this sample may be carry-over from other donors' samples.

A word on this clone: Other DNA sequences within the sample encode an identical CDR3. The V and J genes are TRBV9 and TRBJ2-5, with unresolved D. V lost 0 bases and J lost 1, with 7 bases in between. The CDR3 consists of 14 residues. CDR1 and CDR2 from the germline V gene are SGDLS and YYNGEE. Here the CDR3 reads CASSVARSQETQYF. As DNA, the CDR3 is TGTGCCAGCAGCGTAGCCAGGTCCCAAGAGACCCAGTACTTC.

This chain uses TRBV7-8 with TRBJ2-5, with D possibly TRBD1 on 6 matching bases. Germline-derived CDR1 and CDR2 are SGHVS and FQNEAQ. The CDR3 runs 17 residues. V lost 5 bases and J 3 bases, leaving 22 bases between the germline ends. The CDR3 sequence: CASSPGSGLNREETQYF. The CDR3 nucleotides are TGTGCCAGCAGCCCCGGGTCCGGACTCAACAGGGAAGAGACCCAGTACTTC.

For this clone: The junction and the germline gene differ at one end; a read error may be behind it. CDR3 protein: CAISESQLAGVGYEQFF. CDR3 sequence (DNA): TGTGCCATCAGTGAGTCTCAACTAGCGGGAGTTGGCTATGAGCAGTTCTTC. The chain joins TRBV6-1 to TRBJ2-1, with 11 bases identical to TRBD2. From germline, CDR1 is MNHNS and CDR2 SASEGT. CDR3 length equals 17 residues.

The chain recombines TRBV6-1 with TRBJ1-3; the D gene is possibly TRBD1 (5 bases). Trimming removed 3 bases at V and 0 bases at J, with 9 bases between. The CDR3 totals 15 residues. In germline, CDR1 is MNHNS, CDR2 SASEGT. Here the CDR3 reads CASSDRVHSGNTIYF. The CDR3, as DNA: TGTGCCAGCAGTGACAGGGTCCACTCTGGAAACACCATATATTTT.

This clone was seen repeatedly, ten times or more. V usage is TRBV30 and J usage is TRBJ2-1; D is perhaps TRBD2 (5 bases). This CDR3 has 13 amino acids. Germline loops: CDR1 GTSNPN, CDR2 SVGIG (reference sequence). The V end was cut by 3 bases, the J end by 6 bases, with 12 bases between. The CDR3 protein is CAWRGSHSNEQFF. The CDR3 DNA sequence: TGTGCCTGGAGAGGGAGCCATTCCAATGAGCAGTTCTTC.

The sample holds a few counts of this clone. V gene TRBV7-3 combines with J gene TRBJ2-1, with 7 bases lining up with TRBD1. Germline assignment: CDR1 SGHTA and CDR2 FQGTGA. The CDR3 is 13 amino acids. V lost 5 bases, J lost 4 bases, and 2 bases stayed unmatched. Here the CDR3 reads CASSPGQYNEQFF. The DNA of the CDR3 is TGTGCCAGCAGCCCGGGACAGTACAATGAGCAGTTCTTC.

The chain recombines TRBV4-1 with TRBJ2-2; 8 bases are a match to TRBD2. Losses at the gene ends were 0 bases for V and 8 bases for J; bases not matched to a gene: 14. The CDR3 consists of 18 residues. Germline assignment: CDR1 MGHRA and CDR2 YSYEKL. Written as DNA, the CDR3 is TGCGCCAGCAGCCAAGATCGGGGAGCGGGAGTAATCGCGGGGGAGCTGTTTTTT. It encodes CASSQDRGAGVIAGELFF.